Listed here are 20 T cell receptor beta chains from one sample, sequenced in a study of siplizumab effects on memory and regulatory T cells. Clones were sequenced by immunoSEQ multiplex PCR, and TCRdb holds only the in-frame ones, with some missing. Of 85,000 or so clones listed, 85% to 95% are singletons. Sequencing used CD8+ T cells sorted from blood. Receptor source: a human donor in good health.

V and J are TRBV15 and TRBJ2-7; D could derive from TRBD1 or TRBD2 (5 bases each). CDR3 size: 16 residues. Per germline, CDR1 LNHNV and CDR2 YYDKDF (reference sequence). The V end was cut by 0 bases, the J end by 0 bases, with 12 bases between. CDR3 sequence reads: CATSRDRPGSSYEQYF. DNA of the CDR3: TGTGCCACCAGCAGAGATAGGCCAGGGAGCTCCTACGAGCAGTACTTC.

V usage is TRBV6-5 and J usage is TRBJ2-1, with 10 bases aligning to TRBD2. V was pared by 2 bases and J by 3 bases, with 4 bases of the junction left unmatched. From germline, CDR1 is MNHEY and CDR2 SVGAGI. CDR3 length equals 16 residues. In nucleotides, the CDR3 is TGTGCCAGCAGTTACACAACTAGCGGGATCTACAATGAGCAGTTCTTC. Residues: CASSYTTSGIYNEQFF.

This rearrangement joins TRBV19 to TRBJ2-3; 7 nucleotides agree with TRBD2. The CDR3 has 15 amino acids. Trimming took 4 bases from V and 0 from J; bases not matched to a gene: 4. CDR1 and CDR2 (germline): LNHDA, SQIVND (reference sequence). CDR3 sequence: CASSKLALSTDTQYF. In nucleotides, the CDR3 is TGTGCCAGTAGTAAACTAGCGTTAAGCACAGATACGCAGTATTTT.

The chain joins TRBV5-8 to TRBJ2-7; TRBD1 is a possible D gene (5 bases). Trimming shortened V by 5 bases and J by 9 bases, and 15 bases separated the two germline ends. Germline CDR1 is SGHTS and CDR2 is YDEGEE. CDR3 length: 12 amino acids. This CDR3 reads CASSPQGNRQYF. The CDR3 DNA reads as TGTGCCAGCAGTCCTCAGGGAAATCGGCAGTACTTC.

The rearrangement joins TRBV7-6 to TRBJ1-2; D is undetermined. With 5 bases removed from V and 8 bases from J, the gap between germline ends came to 21 bases. Germline values: CDR1 SGHVS, CDR2 FNYEAQ. This CDR3 has 15 amino acids. Here the CDR3 reads CASSPQSGRFEGYTF. As DNA, the CDR3 is TGTGCCAGCAGCCCCCAGTCGGGCAGGTTTGAAGGCTACACCTTC.

This chain uses TRBV19 with TRBJ2-2; D gene ambiguous. The ends were cut back, 6 bases at V and 1 base at J, with 6 bases in the middle. Germline lookup yields CDR1 LNHDA and CDR2 SQIVND (reference sequence). The CDR3 totals 13 residues. DNA of the CDR3: TGTGCCAGTAGCATTTTGAACACCGGGGAGCTGTTTTTT. Translation: CASSILNTGELFF.

The chain recombines TRBV5-1 with TRBJ2-7, with D possibly TRBD1 on 6 matching bases. Trimming removed 2 bases from V and 1 base from J, with 16 bases in between. Germline V CDR1 and CDR2: SGHRS, YFSETQ. CDR3 length equals 16 residues. The CDR3 protein is CASSLTGTRPSYEQYF. The CDR3 coding sequence is TGCGCCAGCAGCTTAACAGGGACCCGACCATCCTACGAGCAGTACTTC.

Concerning this clone itself: A read error may account for a junction end that differs from germline. This sample includes further DNA sequences coding for the same CDR3. The gene calls are TRBV4-1 and TRBJ2-2, with 8 positions matching TRBD1. In germline, CDR1 is MGHRA, CDR2 YSYEKL. The CDR3 totals 16 residues. CDR3 coding DNA: TGCGCCAGCAGTCAAGAAGGACAGGGAAGTGGCGGGGAGCTGTTTTTT. It codes for CASSQEGQGSGGELFF.

This clone was observed a few times. The chain recombines TRBV5-8 with TRBJ2-3; 9 nucleotides line up with TRBD2. CDR3 length: 17 residues. Unmatched junction bases numbered 12, after V lost 2 bases and J lost 5 bases. The germline gives CDR1 SGHTS, CDR2 YDEGEE. The CDR3 spells CASSLRSRGRDGDTQYF. In DNA, the CDR3 is TGTGCCAGCAGCTTAAGGTCCCGCGGGAGGGATGGAGATACGCAGTATTTT.

This chain uses TRBV10-1 with TRBJ2-5, with D tentatively TRBD1 (6 bases). This CDR3 has 14 amino acids. Germline V lookup: CDR1 WNHNN, CDR2 SYGVQD (reference sequence). Trimming took 3 bases from V and 3 from J, leaving 11 bases between them. The CDR3 is CASSESGHKETQYF. The CDR3 nucleotides read TGCGCCAGCAGTGAATCGGGACATAAAGAGACCCAGTACTTC.

The chain uses TRBV11-2 and TRBJ1-1; possible D gene TRBD1, 6 bases. The CDR3 has 14 residues. In germline, CDR1 is SGHAT, CDR2 FQNNGV. V lost 10 bases and J lost 0, with 15 bases in between. CDR3 amino acids: CATGGGFMNTEAFF. CDR3 DNA sequence: TGTGCCACTGGGGGGGGCTTTATGAACACTGAAGCTTTCTTT.

The chain carries TRBV30 and TRBJ2-7; 9 positions match TRBD1. This CDR3 has 15 residues. J was trimmed by 3 bases and V by 2 bases; bases with no gene match: 8. The V gene's germline CDR1 is GTSNPN and CDR2 SVGIG (reference sequence). In DNA form, the CDR3 reads TGTGCCTGGAGTAAGAGGGACAGGGCTATCTACGAGCAGTACTTC. This encodes CAWSKRDRAIYEQYF. The variable domain in full, with the rest retrieved from reference TRBV30 and TRBJ2-7, is SQTIHQWPATLVQPVGSPLSLECTVEGTSNPNLYWYRQAAGRGLQLLFYSVGIGQISSEVPQNLSASRPQDRQFILSSKKLLLSDSGFYLCAWSKRDRAIYEQYFGPGTRLTVT.

The rearrangement links TRBV7-9 to TRBJ2-7; either TRBD1 or TRBD2 may fit D (5 bases each). Trimming shortened V by 4 bases and J by 2 bases, and 12 bases separated the two germline ends. The germline V gene encodes CDR1 SEHNR and CDR2 FQNEAQ (reference sequence). The CDR3 sequence is 14 residues long. CDR3 amino acids: CASSSGTAAYEQYF. The CDR3 nucleotides read TGTGCCAGCAGCTCGGGGACGGCGGCCTACGAGCAGTACTTC.

The chain employs TRBV6-1 and TRBJ2-1; TRBD2 aligns across 11 bases. The germline V gene has CDR1 MNHNS and CDR2 SASEGT. The CDR3 loop spans 15 amino acids. V was pared by 3 bases and J by 10 bases, with 8 bases of the junction left unmatched. CDR3 in amino acids: CASSETSGAYGEQFF. CDR3 DNA sequence: TGTGCCAGCAGTGAGACTAGCGGGGCGTATGGCGAGCAGTTCTTC.

V usage is TRBV11-2 and J usage is TRBJ2-1; D perhaps matches TRBD2 (5 bases). V lost 3 bases, J lost 7 bases, and 13 bases lay in between. Germline V gene lookup returns CDR1 SGHAT and CDR2 FQNNGV. The CDR3 consists of 14 residues. The CDR3 DNA follows: TGTGCCAGCAGCTTCGGCGGGTGGGGAAATGAGCAGTTCTTC. It is translated as CASSFGGWGNEQFF.

For the CDR3, the DNA is TGTGCCAGTAGTATCATACTGAACACCGGGGAGCTGTTTTTT. It encodes CASSIILNTGELFF. V is TRBV19 and J is TRBJ2-2; D not resolved. Germline CDR1 is LNHDA and CDR2 is SQIVND (reference sequence). With 3 bases removed from V and 1 base from J, the gap between germline ends came to 6 bases. The CDR3 consists of 14 residues.

J is TRBJ2-7 and V is TRBV27, with D perhaps matching TRBD1 (6 bases). The CDR3 is 17 residues long. From germline, CDR1 is MNHEY and CDR2 SMNVEV (reference sequence). Trimming stripped 2 bases from V and 0 bases from J, with 17 bases between. CDR3 sequence (DNA): TGTGCCAGCAGTTTAACCCTACAGGGCGTTAGCTCCTACGAGCAGTACTTC. As protein: CASSLTLQGVSSYEQYF.

J is TRBJ2-3 and V is TRBV4-1; tentatively, D is TRBD1 (5 bases). From germline, CDR1 is MGHRA and CDR2 YSYEKL. The V end was cut by 0 bases, the J end by 4 bases, with 8 bases between. The CDR3 covers 14 residues. The CDR3 region is CASSQDPGSDTQYF. DNA for the CDR3: TGCGCCAGCAGCCAAGACCCAGGGTCAGATACGCAGTATTTT.

The CDR3 region has the DNA TGTGCCAGCAGTTCCCAACTCTCCGTAACCGCGGGCATCGCCTACGAGCAGTACTTC. Residues: CASSSQLSVTAGIAYEQYF. This rearrangement joins TRBV27 to TRBJ2-7, with D maybe TRBD2 (5 bases). Germline V lookup: CDR1 MNHEY, CDR2 SMNVEV (reference sequence). Trimming left V 4 bases short and J 2 bases short, with 27 bases between. CDR3 length equals 19 residues.

The chain couples TRBV28 to TRBJ2-7; D unclear. This CDR3 has 10 amino acids. In germline, CDR1 is MDHEN, CDR2 SYDVKM. Between the trimmed V and J ends, which lost 5 bases and 5 bases, there was a span of 4 bases. The CDR3 DNA reads TGTGCCAGCAGTAATAACGAGCAGTACTTC. This codes for CASSNNEQYF.